A single sample gave rise to the 3 T cell receptor beta chains below, sequenced in a study of cytomegalovirus exposure and HLA in healthy donors. The method was immunoSEQ multiplex PCR; TCRdb's version includes in-frame clones alone and lacks a portion of them. The sample consists of about 120,000 clones, around 86% of them appearing once. The sequenced sample was PBMCs. The receptors were sampled from a woman between 18 and 29 years old in good health and CMV-seronegative.

The J gene is TRBJ1-2, the V gene TRBV6-1; D gene uncertain. Germline V CDR1 and CDR2: MNHNS, SASEGT. Deletions cut 6 bases from V and 0 bases from J, with 8 bases between. The CDR3 has 13 residues. CDR3 sequence reads: CASSLNSNYGYTF. CDR3 DNA: TGTGCCAGCAGCCTAAATTCTAACTATGGCTACACCTTC.

This rearrangement joins TRBV14 to TRBJ2-1, with TRBD2 matching over 7 bases. Trimming took 1 base from V and 5 from J; bases not matched to a gene: 2. This CDR3 has 14 amino acids. Per the germline V gene, CDR1 is SGHDN and CDR2 is FVKESK. As DNA, the CDR3 is TGTGCCAGCAGCCAAGTCGGGACTAACAATGAGCAGTTCTTC. Translation gives CASSQVGTNNEQFF.

V is TRBV2 and J is TRBJ2-1, with D perhaps TRBD1 (5 bases). V lost 8 bases to trimming and J lost 1 base, with 12 bases between them. This CDR3 comprises 14 residues. From germline, CDR1 is SNHLY and CDR2 FYNNEI. In DNA, the CDR3 is TGTGCCAGCCAGGCAGGGAAATCCTACAATGAGCAGTTCTTC. Translating gives CASQAGKSYNEQFF.